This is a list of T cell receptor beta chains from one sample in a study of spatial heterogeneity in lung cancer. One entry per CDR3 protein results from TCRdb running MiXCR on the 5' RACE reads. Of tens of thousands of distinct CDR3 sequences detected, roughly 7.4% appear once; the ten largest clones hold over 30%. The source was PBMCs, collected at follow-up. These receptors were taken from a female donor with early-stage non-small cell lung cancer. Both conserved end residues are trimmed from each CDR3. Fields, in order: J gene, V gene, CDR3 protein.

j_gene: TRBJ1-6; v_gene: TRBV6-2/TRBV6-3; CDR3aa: ASSLPLDRENSPLH
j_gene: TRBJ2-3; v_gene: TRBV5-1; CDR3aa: ASSLARGSTDTQY
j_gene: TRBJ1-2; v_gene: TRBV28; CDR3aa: ASRLIGGGNYGYT
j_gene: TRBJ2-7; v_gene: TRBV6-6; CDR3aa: ATQTGQKTYEQY
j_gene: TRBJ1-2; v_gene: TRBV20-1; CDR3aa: SARAGQGYGYT
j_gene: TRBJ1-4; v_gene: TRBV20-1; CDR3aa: SASAGGVANEKLF
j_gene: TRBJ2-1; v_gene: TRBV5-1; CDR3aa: ASSFGTSGVDEQF
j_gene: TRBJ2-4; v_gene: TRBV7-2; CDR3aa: ASSSTSGTFQY
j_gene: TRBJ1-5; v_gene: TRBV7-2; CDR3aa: ASSPNSGNQPQH
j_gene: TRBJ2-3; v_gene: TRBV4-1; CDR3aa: ASSQEGLAGAGNTQY
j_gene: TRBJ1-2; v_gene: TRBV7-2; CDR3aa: ASRLSLGLTYGYT
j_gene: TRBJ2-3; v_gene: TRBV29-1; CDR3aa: SVRRDTDTQY
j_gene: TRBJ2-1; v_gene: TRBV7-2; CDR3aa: ASSLRGAGASYNEQF
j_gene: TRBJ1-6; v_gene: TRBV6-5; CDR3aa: ASGQGVSPLH
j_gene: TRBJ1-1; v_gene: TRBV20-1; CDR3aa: SARLVGGTEAF